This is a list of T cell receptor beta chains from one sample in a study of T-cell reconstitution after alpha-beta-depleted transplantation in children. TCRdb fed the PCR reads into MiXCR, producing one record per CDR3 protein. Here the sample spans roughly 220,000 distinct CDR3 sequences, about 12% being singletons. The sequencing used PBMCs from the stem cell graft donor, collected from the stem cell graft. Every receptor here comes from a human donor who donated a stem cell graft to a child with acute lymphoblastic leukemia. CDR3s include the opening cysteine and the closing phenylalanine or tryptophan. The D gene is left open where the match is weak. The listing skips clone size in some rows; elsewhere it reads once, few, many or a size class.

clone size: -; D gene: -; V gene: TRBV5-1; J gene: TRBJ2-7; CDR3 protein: CASSLETGHGEQYF; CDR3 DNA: TGCGCCAGCAGCTTGGAGACAGGCCACGGGGAGCAGTACTTC
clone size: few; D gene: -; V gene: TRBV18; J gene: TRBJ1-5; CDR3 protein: CASSMTPNSNQPQHF; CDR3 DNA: TGTGCCAGCTCGATGACACCGAATAGCAATCAGCCCCAGCATTTT
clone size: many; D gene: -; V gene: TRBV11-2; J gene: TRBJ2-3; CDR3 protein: CASSPLWAGTDTQYF; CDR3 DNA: TGTGCCAGCAGCCCACTATGGGCGGGGACAGATACGCAGTATTTT
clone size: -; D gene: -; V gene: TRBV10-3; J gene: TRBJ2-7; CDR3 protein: CAISRQVTYEQYF; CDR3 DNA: TGTGCCATCAGTCGACAGGTTACCTACGAGCAGTACTTC
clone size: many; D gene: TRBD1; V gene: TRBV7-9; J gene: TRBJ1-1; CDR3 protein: CASSAEWGQALNTEAFF; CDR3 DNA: TGTGCCAGCAGCGCCGAGTGGGGACAGGCCTTGAACACTGAAGCTTTCTTT
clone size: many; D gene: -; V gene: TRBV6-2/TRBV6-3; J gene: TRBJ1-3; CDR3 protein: CASSLLLSFSGNTIYF; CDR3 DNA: TGTGCCAGCAGCCTTCTGTTATCGTTCTCTGGAAACACCATATATTTT
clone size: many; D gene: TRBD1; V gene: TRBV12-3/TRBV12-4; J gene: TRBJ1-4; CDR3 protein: CASRTGTGFYEKLFF; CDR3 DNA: TGTGCCAGCAGAACCGGGACAGGGTTTTATGAAAAACTGTTTTTT
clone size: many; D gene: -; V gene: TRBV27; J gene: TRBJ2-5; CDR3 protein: CASQQGETQYF; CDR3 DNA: TGTGCCAGCCAGCAAGGGGAGACCCAGTACTTC
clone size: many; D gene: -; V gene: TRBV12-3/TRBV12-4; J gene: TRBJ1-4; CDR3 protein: CASSRPGTRNAAKLFF; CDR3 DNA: TGTGCCAGCAGCCGTCCCGGGACACGAAATGCCGCAAAACTGTTTTTT
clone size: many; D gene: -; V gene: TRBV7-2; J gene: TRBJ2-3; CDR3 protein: CASSLYPDTQYF; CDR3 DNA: TGTGCCAGCAGCTTATACCCAGATACGCAGTATTTT
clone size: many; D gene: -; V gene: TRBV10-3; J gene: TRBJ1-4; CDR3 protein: CASRGKGDATNEKLFF; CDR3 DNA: TGTGCCTCGAGGGGGAAAGGGGATGCAACTAATGAAAAACTGTTTTTT
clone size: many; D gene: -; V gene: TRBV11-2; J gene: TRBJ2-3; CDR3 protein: CASSLPLSQRYTDTQYF; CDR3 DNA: TGTGCCAGCAGCCTCCCATTGTCACAGAGATACACAGATACGCAGTATTTT
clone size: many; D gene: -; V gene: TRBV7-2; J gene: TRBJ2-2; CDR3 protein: CASSGSGLTGELFF; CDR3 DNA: TGTGCCAGCAGCGGTTCAGGGCTCACCGGGGAGCTGTTTTTT
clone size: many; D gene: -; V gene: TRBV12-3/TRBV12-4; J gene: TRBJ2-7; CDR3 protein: CASRDFLGRPYEQYF; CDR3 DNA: TGTGCCAGCAGGGATTTCCTGGGGAGGCCCTACGAGCAGTACTTC
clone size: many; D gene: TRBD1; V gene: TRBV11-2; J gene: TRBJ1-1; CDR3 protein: CASSRYPQGASTEAFF; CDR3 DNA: TGTGCCAGCAGCCGATATCCCCAGGGGGCCAGCACTGAAGCTTTCTTT
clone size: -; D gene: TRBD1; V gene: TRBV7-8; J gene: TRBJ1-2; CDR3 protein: CASREGGARIEGYTF; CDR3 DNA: TGTGCCAGCAGGGAAGGGGGCGCAAGGATAGAGGGCTACACCTTC
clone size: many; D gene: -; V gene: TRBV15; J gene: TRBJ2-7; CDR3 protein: CATSRDAGEFYEQYF; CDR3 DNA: TGTGCCACCAGCAGAGACGCAGGGGAGTTCTACGAGCAGTACTTC
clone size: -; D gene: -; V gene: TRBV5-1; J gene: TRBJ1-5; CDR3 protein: CASSLAYGDTQHF; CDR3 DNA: TGCGCCAGCAGCTTGGCCTACGGGGATACCCAGCATTTT
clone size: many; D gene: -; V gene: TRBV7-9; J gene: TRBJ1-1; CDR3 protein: CASSLRDGNTEAFF; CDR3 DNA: TGTGCCAGCAGCCTCCGGGACGGGAACACTGAAGCTTTCTTT
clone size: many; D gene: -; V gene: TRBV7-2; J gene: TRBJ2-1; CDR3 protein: CASSLELSSYNEQFF; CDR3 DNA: TGTGCCAGCAGCTTAGAATTGAGCTCCTACAATGAGCAGTTCTTC
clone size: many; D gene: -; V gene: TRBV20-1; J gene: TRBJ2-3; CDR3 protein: CSARGGESTDTQYF; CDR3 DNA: TGCAGTGCTAGAGGCGGGGAAAGCACAGATACGCAGTATTTT
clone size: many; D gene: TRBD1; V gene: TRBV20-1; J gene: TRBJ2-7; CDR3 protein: CSASNRDRSYEQYF; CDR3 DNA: TGCAGTGCCTCCAACCGGGACAGGTCCTACGAGCAGTACTTC
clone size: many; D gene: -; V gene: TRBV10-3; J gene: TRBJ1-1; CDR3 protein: CAISESNTEAFF; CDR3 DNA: TGTGCCATCAGTGAGTCGAACACTGAAGCTTTCTTT
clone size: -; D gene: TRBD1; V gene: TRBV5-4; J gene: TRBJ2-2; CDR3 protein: CASSSTGLAGELFF; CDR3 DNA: TGTGCCAGCAGCTCGACAGGGTTGGCCGGGGAGCTGTTTTTT
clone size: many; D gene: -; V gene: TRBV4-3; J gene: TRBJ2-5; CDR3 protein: CASSQGGTSTGTQYF; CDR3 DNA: TGCGCCAGCAGCCAAGGCGGGACGTCTACTGGGACCCAGTACTTC
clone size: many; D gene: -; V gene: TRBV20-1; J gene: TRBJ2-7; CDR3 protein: CSAPGTFNPYEQYF; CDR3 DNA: TGCAGTGCACCCGGGACTTTCAACCCCTACGAGCAGTACTTC
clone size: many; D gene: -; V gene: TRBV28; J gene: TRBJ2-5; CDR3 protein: CASSLIGRGETQYF; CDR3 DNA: TGTGCCAGCAGTTTAATCGGAAGGGGAGAGACCCAGTACTTC
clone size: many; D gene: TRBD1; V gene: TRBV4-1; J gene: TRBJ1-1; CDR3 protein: CASSQFPTGGNTEAFF; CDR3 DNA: TGCGCCAGCAGCCAATTCCCCACAGGGGGAAACACTGAAGCTTTCTTT
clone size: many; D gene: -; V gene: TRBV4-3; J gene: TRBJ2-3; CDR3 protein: CASSQDSREGNTDTQYF; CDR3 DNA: TGCGCCAGCAGCCAAGATTCGCGTGAGGGTAACACAGATACGCAGTATTTT
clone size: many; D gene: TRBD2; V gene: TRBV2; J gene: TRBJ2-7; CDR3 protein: CASTPRLAYEQYF; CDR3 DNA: TGTGCCAGCACCCCTAGACTAGCGTACGAGCAGTACTTC
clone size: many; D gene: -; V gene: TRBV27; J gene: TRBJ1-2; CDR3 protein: CASSKPGVGRGYTF; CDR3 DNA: TGTGCCAGCAGTAAACCGGGGGTCGGCCGGGGCTACACCTTC
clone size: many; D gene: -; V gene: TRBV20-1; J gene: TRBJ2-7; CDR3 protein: CSARSSSTYEQYF; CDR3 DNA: TGCAGTGCTAGATCCTCTAGTACCTACGAGCAGTACTTC
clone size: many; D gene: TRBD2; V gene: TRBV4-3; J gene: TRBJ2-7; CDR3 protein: CASSASGLGYYEQYF; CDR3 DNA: TGCGCCAGCAGCGCTAGCGGGTTAGGGTACTACGAGCAGTACTTC
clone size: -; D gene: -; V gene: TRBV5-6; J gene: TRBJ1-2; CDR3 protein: CASSLAGEDGDTF; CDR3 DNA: TGTGCCAGCAGCTTAGCAGGGGAGGATGGCGACACCTTC
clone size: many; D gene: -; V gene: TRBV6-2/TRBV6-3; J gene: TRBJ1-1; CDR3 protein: CASSLDSMGTEAFF; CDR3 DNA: TGTGCCAGCAGTCTTGACAGCATGGGCACTGAAGCTTTCTTT
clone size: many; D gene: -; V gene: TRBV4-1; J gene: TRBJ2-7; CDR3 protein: CASSPKTPSYEQYF; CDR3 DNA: TGCGCCAGCAGCCCCAAGACTCCCTCCTACGAGCAGTACTTC
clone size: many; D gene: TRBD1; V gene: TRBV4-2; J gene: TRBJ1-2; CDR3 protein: CASSPEVQGAYYGYTF; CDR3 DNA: TGTGCCAGCAGCCCCGAGGTGCAGGGGGCCTACTATGGCTACACCTTC
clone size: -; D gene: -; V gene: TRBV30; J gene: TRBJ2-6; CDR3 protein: CAWIRAGANGLTF; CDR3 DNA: TGTGCCTGGATAAGGGCGGGGGCCAACGGCCTGACTTTC
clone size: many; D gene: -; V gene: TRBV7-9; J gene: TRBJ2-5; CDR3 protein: CASSLARDEAWTQYF; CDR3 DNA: TGTGCCAGCAGCTTAGCACGGGACGAAGCTTGGACCCAGTACTTC
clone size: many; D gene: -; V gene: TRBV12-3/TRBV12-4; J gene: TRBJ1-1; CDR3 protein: CASSLWAVNTEAFF; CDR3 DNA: TGTGCCAGCAGTTTATGGGCGGTTAACACTGAAGCTTTCTTT
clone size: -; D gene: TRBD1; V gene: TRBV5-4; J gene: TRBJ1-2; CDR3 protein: CASSLVDRVNYGYTF; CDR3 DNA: TGTGCCAGCAGCTTGGTGGACAGGGTTAACTATGGCTACACCTTC
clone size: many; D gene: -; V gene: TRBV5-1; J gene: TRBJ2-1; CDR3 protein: CASSLAELAEGYNEQFF; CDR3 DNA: TGCGCCAGCAGCTTGGCCGAATTAGCGGAGGGGTACAATGAGCAGTTCTTC
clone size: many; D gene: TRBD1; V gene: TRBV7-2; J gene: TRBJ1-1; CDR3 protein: CASSYRGGGTEAFF; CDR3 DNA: TGTGCCAGCAGCTACAGGGGAGGCGGCACTGAAGCTTTCTTT
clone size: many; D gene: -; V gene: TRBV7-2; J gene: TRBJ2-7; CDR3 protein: CASSSLGGPPYEQYF; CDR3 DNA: TGTGCCAGCAGCTCGCTGGGGGGGCCCCCCTACGAGCAGTACTTC
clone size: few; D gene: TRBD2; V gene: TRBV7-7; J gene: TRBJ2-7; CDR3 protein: CASSLATHRRVGLAGEMVLF; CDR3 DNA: TGTGCTAGCAGCTTAGCGACCCACCGAAGGGTCGGACTAGCGGGAGAAATGGTTCTATTC
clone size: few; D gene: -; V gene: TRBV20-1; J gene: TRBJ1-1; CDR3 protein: CSAFQRQAEAFF; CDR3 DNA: TGCAGTGCTTTCCAGAGGCAGGCTGAAGCTTTCTTT
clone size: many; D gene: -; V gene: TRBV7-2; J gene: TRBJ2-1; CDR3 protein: CASSLEGVSNNEQFF; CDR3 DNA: TGTGCCAGCAGCTTAGAGGGCGTCTCAAACAATGAGCAGTTCTTC
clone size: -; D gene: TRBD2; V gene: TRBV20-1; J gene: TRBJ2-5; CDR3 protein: CSAPGLAGGPWETQYF; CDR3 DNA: TGCAGTGCTCCGGGACTAGCGGGAGGGCCCTGGGAGACCCAGTACTTC
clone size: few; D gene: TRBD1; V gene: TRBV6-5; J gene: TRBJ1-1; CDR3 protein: CASSPSDRGQTEAFF; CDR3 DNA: TGTGCCAGCAGTCCCTCGGACAGGGGGCAAACTGAAGCTTTCTTT
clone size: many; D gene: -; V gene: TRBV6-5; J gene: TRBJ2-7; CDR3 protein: CASSTLYEQYF; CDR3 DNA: TGTGCCAGCAGCACTCTCTACGAGCAGTACTTC
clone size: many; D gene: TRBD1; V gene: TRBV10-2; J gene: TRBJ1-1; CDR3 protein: CASSPGTGRATEAFF; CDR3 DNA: TGCGCCAGCAGTCCCGGGACAGGGAGGGCTACTGAAGCTTTCTTT
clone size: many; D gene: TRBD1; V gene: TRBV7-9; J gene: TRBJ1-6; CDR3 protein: CASSNQGGSSYNSPLHF; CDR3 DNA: TGTGCCAGCAGCAACCAGGGGGGGAGCTCCTATAATTCACCCCTCCACTTT
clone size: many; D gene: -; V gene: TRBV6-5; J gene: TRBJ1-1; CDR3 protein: CASRTTGRGRTEAFF; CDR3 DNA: TGTGCCAGCAGAACTACAGGGAGGGGACGCACTGAAGCTTTCTTT
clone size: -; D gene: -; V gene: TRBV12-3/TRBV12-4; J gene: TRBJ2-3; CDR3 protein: CASSSSVKMVHTQYF; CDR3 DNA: TGTGCCAGCAGTTCTAGCGTGAAAATGGTCCATACGCAGTATTTT
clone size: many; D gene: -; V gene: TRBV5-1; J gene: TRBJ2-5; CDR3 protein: CASSLARGGGETQYF; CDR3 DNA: TGCGCCAGCAGCTTGGCCCGAGGAGGAGGAGAGACCCAGTACTTC
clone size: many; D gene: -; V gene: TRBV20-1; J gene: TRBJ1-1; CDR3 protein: CSAMPGNTEAFF; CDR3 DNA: TGCAGTGCTATGCCAGGGAACACTGAAGCTTTCTTT
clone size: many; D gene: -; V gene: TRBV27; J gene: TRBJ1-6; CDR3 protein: CACRSWRTPLHF; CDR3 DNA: TGTGCCTGCCGGAGTTGGAGAACACCCCTCCACTTT